The sequence of this T cell receptor (beta chain) was determined in a study of regulatory T cells in long-lasting Graves disease. The germline CDR1 and CDR2 sequences are DFQATT and SNEGSKA (reference sequence). With V trimmed by 3 bases and J by 1 base, 8 bases remained unmatched. The CDR3 loop spans 16 amino acids. This clonotype was detected a few times. As to time point: newly diagnosed GD, antithyroid drugs for less than 3 months. PBMC RNA served as the TCR library source. Investigators prepared the TCR beta libraries by applying iRepertoire HTBI primers and Arm-PCR of CDR3 regions. Each CDR3 protein gets one entry after TCRdb re-called the multiplex PCR reads with MiXCR. Of 250,000 to 400,000 distinct CDR3 sequences listed, 15% to 20% are singletons.

Material: peripheral blood mononuclear cells (PBMCs), obtained at new diagnosis, from a patient treated with antithyroid drugs. The sequence derives from a female donor with Graves disease. The genes are TRBV20-1 and TRBJ2-5; 10 bases line up with TRBD2. The CDR3 nucleotides are TGCAGTGCTAGGCTTGCTAGCGGGAGAAGCCAAGAGACCCAGTACTTC. It specifies CSARLASGRSQETQYF.